These 7 T cell receptor beta chains were all obtained from the same sample, sequenced in a study of blood T cells in healthy people across ages. Through a sample-barcoded 5' primer and a J-beta primer mix, a second PCR was run for roughly 7 to 11 cycles. TCRdb used MiXCR to reprocess the 5' RACE reads, holding one entry per CDR3 protein. This repertoire shows roughly 900,000 distinct CDR3 sequences, 40% to 60% found once; its top ten account for over 10%. Sequenced sample: blood. The receptors derive from a man aged 25 to 40 in good health.

In its sample, this clonotype was seen once. The chain has TRBV28 and TRBJ2-7, with D perhaps TRBD2 (7 bases). The CDR3 totals 11 residues. Germline CDR1 MDHEN, CDR2 SYDVKM. Trimming removed 8 bases from V and 6 bases from J, with 11 bases in between. CDR3 coding DNA: TGTGCCAGCGGGGGGGGGCTCGAGCAGTACTTC. Its protein product is CASGGGLEQYF.

The chain uses TRBV4-3 and TRBJ2-3; D perhaps matches TRBD2 (7 bases). The length of the CDR3 is 17 residues. The V gene's germline CDR1 is LGHNA and CDR2 YSLEER. Trimming took 5 bases from V and 2 from J, leaving 20 bases between them. The CDR3 spells CASSSLGASGYTDTQYF. The DNA of the CDR3 is TGCGCCAGCAGCTCGTTGGGGGCTAGCGGATACACAGATACGCAGTATTTT.

At least ten counts were recorded for this clonotype. This chain joins TRBV10-3 and TRBJ2-7; 8 positions match TRBD2. The V gene end was trimmed by 4 bases and the J gene end by 0 bases; junction bases not matched to a gene: 2. CDR1 and CDR2 from the germline V gene are ENHRY and SYGVKD. The length of the CDR3 is 14 residues. CDR3 amino acids: CAISGTSGSYEQYF. In DNA form, the CDR3 reads TGTGCCATCAGTGGTACTAGCGGCTCCTACGAGCAGTACTTC.

The chain carries TRBV4-1 and TRBJ2-5; 9 nucleotides agree with TRBD1. The ends lost 4 bases at V and 5 bases at J; junction bases unmatched: 8. CDR1 MGHRA and CDR2 YSYEKL come from the germline V gene. The length of the CDR3 is 15 residues. DNA of the CDR3: TGCGCCAGCAGCCCCGGGACAGGGAGTTGGGAGACCCAGTACTTC. Its protein product is CASSPGTGSWETQYF.

This clonotype has more than one count but fewer than ten. The rearrangement links TRBV11-3 to TRBJ1-2; no clear D gene. This CDR3 has 13 residues. Germline CDR1 reads SGHNT; CDR2 reads YENEEA. V shed 2 bases and J shed 6 bases, with 10 bases lying between them. CDR3 sequence reads: CASSLQSFDGYTF. The CDR3 DNA reads TGTGCCAGCAGCTTACAATCGTTCGATGGCTACACCTTC.

The chain uses TRBV6-5 and TRBJ2-1; D possibly uses TRBD1 or TRBD2 (6 bases each). The V gene's germline CDR1 is MNHEY and CDR2 SVGAGI. Trimming took off 6 bases at V and 6 bases at J, with 15 bases between the two ends. CDR3 size: 14 residues. The CDR3 protein is CASRGLGGSNEQFF. CDR3 sequence (DNA): TGTGCCAGCAGAGGGCTAGGGGGGAGCAATGAGCAGTTCTTC.

In regard to this clonotype: One end of the junction is discordant with germline, which a read error may explain. V is TRBV7-2 and J is TRBJ2-7; 7 bases line up with TRBD1. The germline CDR1 and CDR2 sequences are SGHTA and FQGNSA. This CDR3 comprises 18 residues. CDR3 bases: TGTGCCAGCGGCTTTCGGTTGAGTCAGGGACAGTCATCCTACGAGCAGTACTTC. Translating gives CASGFRLSQGQSSYEQYF.